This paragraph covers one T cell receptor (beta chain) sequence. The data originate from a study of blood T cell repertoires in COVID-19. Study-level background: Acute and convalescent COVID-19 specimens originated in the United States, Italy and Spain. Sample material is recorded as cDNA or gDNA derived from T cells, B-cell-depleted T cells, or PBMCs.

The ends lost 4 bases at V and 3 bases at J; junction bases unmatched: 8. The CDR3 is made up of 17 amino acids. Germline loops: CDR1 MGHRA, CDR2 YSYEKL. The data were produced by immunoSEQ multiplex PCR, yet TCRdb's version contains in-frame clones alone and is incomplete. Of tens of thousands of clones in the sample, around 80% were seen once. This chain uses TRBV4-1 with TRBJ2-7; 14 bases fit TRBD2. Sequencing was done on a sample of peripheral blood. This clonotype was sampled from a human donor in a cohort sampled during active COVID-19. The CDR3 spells CASSRGTSGRWVYEQYF. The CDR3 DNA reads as TGCGCCAGCAGCCGAGGGACTAGCGGGAGATGGGTCTACGAGCAGTACTTC.